One T cell receptor (beta chain) is described in this entry. This clonotype has only a few counts. Its antigen is not yet known. No much larger clone exists at a distance of one base, and base qualities are not known. The data originate from a study of T cells in Graves' hyperthyroidism and ophthalmopathy (dated by TCRdb to about 2019). About the investigation overall: Peripheral blood was sampled at the time of initial diagnosis, prior to any treatment. To identify TCR V-J signatures that set the groups apart, the researchers used a discovery cohort of more than 95 patients, made up of 40 to 45 with Graves' ophthalmopathy and some 55 with stable Graves' hyperthyroidism. Whether ophthalmopathy could be predicted prospectively was tested in an independent validation cohort made up of 18 to 20 hyperthyroidism patients plus 17 patients who later progressed to ophthalmopathy. For training and testing, the 100 or so patients in the discovery cohort were randomly divided in a 7:3 ratio. Thyroid tissue and blood T-cell repertoires from six Graves' hyperthyroidism patients were also compared in the study. After sampling, hyperthyroidism patients received methimazole starting at 30 mg daily, and ophthalmopathy patients received high-dose intravenous methylprednisolone. The paper describes TCR Vbeta CDR3 sequencing of 135 peripheral blood samples, made up of about 40 ophthalmopathy patients, around 78 hyperthyroidism patients and about 17 progressor patients.

Amplification of TCR beta CDR3 regions was carried out from RNA transcripts. A first-round RT-PCR of the TCR CDR3 used the HTBI primer set with the Qiagen OneStep RT-PCR kit. Libraries were constructed in a second round of multiplex PCR, after which size selection and purification were carried out. Paired-end sequencing of the libraries was performed with 100 bp reads on an Illumina HiSeq2000. On the authors' methods: SOAPnuke was used to process the raw data, removing reads that contained adapters or uncalled bases, had a mean Phred below 15, or lacked an exact match to the constant primer or identifier. COPE v1.2.5 was used to merge the high-quality paired reads, and each unique nucleotide sequence was defined as a clonotype. Clonotypes were aligned to IMGT TRBV, TRBD and TRBJ reference segments using MiTCR v1.1. Analysis was restricted to V-J combinations with a frequency above 0.0001, which covered 98% to 99.2% of repertoires. The TCS score was defined as F50 (clonal expansion) divided by E x V (chaos), with BLOSUM62-based TCRdist calculated between CDR3 peptides within each V-J. Welch's t-statistics and random forest reduced several hundred V-J features to roughly 13, which were used in a naive Bayes classifier (R e1071). The public reads were quality trimmed at Q25 with fastp and then assembled into clones with MiXCR by TCRdb, keeping productive beta chains. CDR3 protein duplicates are merged, each entry listing the most common genes and DNA. The V and J calls come from TCRdb's annotation, not from the publication. Within this sample are about 600,000 distinct CDR3 sequences, with about a sixth of them counted one time only. Roughly 3.3% of the sample belongs to the ten largest clones.

Here V drops 4 bases and J drops 7 bases, and the junction holds 6 bases not matched to any gene. The CDR3 sequence holds 13 residues, the cysteine and phenylalanine included. Only CDR3 DNA remains: 39 bases, in frame from the first base. The CDR1 and CDR2 encoded by the germline V gene are SGHTA and FQGNSA. In the ophthalmopathy patients, disease was moderately to severely active, with a Clinical Activity Score of 3 or more, a NOSPECS grade of 4 or more, and a duration of less than 3 months. Any patient with an uncontrolled infection, another autoimmune disease, pregnancy or lactation was excluded. Diagnoses were based on clinical symptoms, serum thyroxine and TRAb, thyroid ultrasound and orbital computed tomography. Ficoll-Paque density gradient centrifugation was used to isolate PBMCs from approximately 10 ml of fresh peripheral blood. Total RNA was extracted with Trizol reagent, and quality was checked on an Agilent 2100 Bioanalyzer.

Results the study describes overall, beyond this receptor: During validation, the model predicted progression to ophthalmopathy a median of around 7 months ahead of onset, with around 70% sensitivity and under 85% specificity. Most expanded thyroid clonotypes (frequency above 0.001) were also detected in blood, suggesting blood repertoires may reflect thyroid immune responses. No statistical method was used to fix the sample size in advance, and group allocation was not hidden from the investigators. In cross-validation, a model built on a 13 V-J signature told ophthalmopathy apart from stable hyperthyroidism with about 90% sensitivity and approximately 84% specificity, and in testing the same model reached 80%/75%.

The receptor was isolated from a woman aged 35 to 49 with Graves' ophthalmopathy. Sequencing was carried out using blood. Recombination connected TRBV7-2 to TRBJ1-2, and TRBD1 matches 7 of the central bases. The CDR3 protein is CASSSDRDSGYTF. The base sequence is TGTGCCAGCAGCTCCGACAGGGATTCTGGCTACACCTTC.